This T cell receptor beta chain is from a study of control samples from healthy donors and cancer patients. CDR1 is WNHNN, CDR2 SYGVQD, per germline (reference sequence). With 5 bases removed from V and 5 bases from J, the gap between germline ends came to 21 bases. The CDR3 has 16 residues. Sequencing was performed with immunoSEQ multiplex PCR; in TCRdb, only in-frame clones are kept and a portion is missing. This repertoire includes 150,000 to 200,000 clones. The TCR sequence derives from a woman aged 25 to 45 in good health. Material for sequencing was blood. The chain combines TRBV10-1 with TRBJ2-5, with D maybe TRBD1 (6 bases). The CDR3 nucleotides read TGCGCCAGCAGTCCTCGCGAAGGGGCGAGGGGGGAGACCCAGTACTTC. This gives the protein CASSPREGARGETQYF.